The clone carrying this TCR beta chain was detected ten times or more. As yet, its antigen is unknown. This specimen comes from a study of human T cells and chemical hapten exposure. Overall study context: The study traced per-sample TCR yield variation mainly to small differences in pooled library volumes. Regarding the study as a whole: Counts of TCRs above 1 in 1000 frequency stayed unchanged with DPC sensitization.

Someone pulled total RNA out of unfractionated whole blood. This CDR3 has 14 amino acids. V lost 6 bases to trimming and J lost 4 bases, with 13 bases between them. Germline CDR1 is MNHEY and CDR2 is SVGEGT. Separate cDNA molecules received unique molecular identifiers, which the library attached to them. One entry per CDR3 protein, called by TCRdb with MiXCR from the reads. The repertoire has roughly 120,000 distinct CDR3 sequences, less than 10% of them found once; the top ten carry 1.4%. The TCR was taken from a human donor in good health. Some clones in this sample may be carry-over from other donors' samples. Sequenced: whole blood. The chain is built from TRBV6-2 or TRBV6-3 and TRBJ1-5, with a weak D call TRBD1 (6 bases). The chain's CDR3 is CASRTGGGNQPQHF. The CDR3, as DNA: TGTGCCAGCAGGACCGGAGGGGGGAATCAGCCCCAGCATTTT.